What follows is one T cell receptor (beta chain) and its context. Its antigen is undetermined. The PCR had 60 Vbeta and 13 Jbeta primers. The repertoire was sequenced with immunoSEQ multiplex PCR; TCRdb's copy has only in-frame clones and lacks some. The sample yields approximately 150,000 clones, 75% to 85% seen once. The CDR3 has 17 amino acids. CDR1 SGHDT and CDR2 YYEEEE come from the germline V gene. V trimming: 3 bases; J trimming: 8 bases; junction bases outside the gene matches: 15. The data belong to a study of cytomegalovirus exposure and HLA in healthy donors. Points from the study as a whole: The authors enumerated 164 TCR beta chains as linked to cytomegalovirus.

The chain recombines TRBV5-6 with TRBJ2-1; 9 nucleotides align to TRBD1. The clonotype comes from a woman aged 18-29 years in good health and CMV-seropositive. The sequenced sample was PBMCs. CDR3 nucleotides: TGTGCCAGCAGCTCGCCTCCGGGGACAGGGACATTCTATGAGCAGTTCTTC. It translates to CASSSPPGTGTFYEQFF. The complete variable domain, with remaining parts taken from reference TRBV5-6 and TRBJ2-1, reads DAGVTQSPTHLIKTRGQQVTLRCSPKSGHDTVSWYQQALGQGPQFIFQYYEEEERQRGNFPDRFSGHQFPNYSSELNVNALLLGDSALYLCASSSPPGTGTFYEQFFGPGTRLTVL.